A selection of T cell receptor beta chains follows, all from one sample in a study of blood T cell repertoires in COVID-19. The protocol was immunoSEQ multiplex PCR, while the TCRdb copy is restricted to in-frame clones and leaves out a portion. The sample includes roughly 180,000 clones, approximately 80% of them seen just once. The sequenced sample consisted of peripheral blood. These receptors came from a woman between 45 and 65 years old with active or convalescent COVID-19. Both conserved end residues are part of each CDR3. A D gene is named only where the DNA matches it firmly. Only some rows state a clone size, as once, few, many or a class for expanded clones.

cdr3_length	v_call	clone_size	d_call	j_call	cdr3_nt	cdr3_aa
15	TRBV7-9	NA	NA	TRBJ1-6	TGTGCCAGCAGCCCAGTGGCAGTGGCCAATTCACCCCTCCACTTT	CASSPVAVANSPLHF
15	TRBV12-5	NA	TRBD1	TRBJ1-2	TGTGCTAGTGGTTCACCGGGACAGGGTAACTATGGCTACACCTTC	CASGSPGQGNYGYTF
13	TRBV10-3	NA	NA	TRBJ1-4	TGTGCCATCAGCAGATCAACTAATGAAAAACTGTTTTTT	CAISRSTNEKLFF
15	TRBV5-1	NA	TRBD1	TRBJ2-1	TGCGCCAGCAGCTTGGAAGGGGCAGGGGGCAATGAGCAGTTCTTC	CASSLEGAGGNEQFF
19	TRBV7-3	NA	TRBD1	TRBJ2-3	TGTGCCAGCAGCTTCTTCGGACAGGGAAGTAGGCGGGAATCAGATACGCAGTATTTT	CASSFFGQGSRRESDTQYF
14	TRBV6-4	NA	TRBD2	TRBJ2-2	TGTGCCAGCAGTGAGACTAGCGGGATAGGGGAGCTGTTTTTT	CASSETSGIGELFF
17	TRBV27	NA	NA	TRBJ1-6	TGTGCCAGCAGTTTATCCCAACTCACAGGGAATAATTCACCCCTCCACTTT	CASSLSQLTGNNSPLHF
14	TRBV19	NA	NA	TRBJ2-7	TGTGCCAGTAGGAGGCAGAATTCAGCCTACGAGCAGTACTTC	CASRRQNSAYEQYF
15	TRBV2	NA	TRBD1	TRBJ2-5	TGTGCCAGCAGTGCTCGACAGGGGGAGTGGGAGACCCAGTACTTC	CASSARQGEWETQYF
12	TRBV30	once	NA	TRBJ2-2	TGTGCCTGGGGACCGTCCACCGGGGAGCTGTTTTTT	CAWGPSTGELFF
13	TRBV9	many	NA	TRBJ1-2	TGTGCCAGCAGCGTGGCAGTTAATTATGGCTACACCTTC	CASSVAVNYGYTF
12	TRBV30	NA	NA	TRBJ1-2	TGTGCCTGGACGGGGGGCGCTTATGGCTACACCTTC	CAWTGGAYGYTF
13	TRBV2	NA	NA	TRBJ1-2	TGTGCCAGCACTCAGGGGCAGGACTATGGCTACACCTTC	CASTQGQDYGYTF
14	TRBV19	NA	TRBD2	TRBJ2-7	TGTGCCAGTTCCAAGCGGGGGGCCACCTACGAGCAGTACTTC	CASSKRGATYEQYF
15	TRBV28	NA	TRBD1	TRBJ1-2	TGTGCCAGCTACGGACCGGGACAGTATAGCTATGGCTACACCTTC	CASYGPGQYSYGYTF
14	TRBV19	many	TRBD1	TRBJ1-2	TGTGCCAGTAGTTCAAGGGGACAGGGATATGGCTACACCTTC	CASSSRGQGYGYTF
17	TRBV7-9	NA	TRBD1	TRBJ2-7	TGTGCCAGCAGCTTAGCGGTGGTGGTTGACAGGGGCGACGAGCAGTACTTC	CASSLAVVVDRGDEQYF